This T cell receptor (beta chain) was recovered during a study of CD8+CD57+ T cells in acquired aplastic anemia listed by TCRdb under 2018. A note on the overall study: Extracted DNA from sorted CD4+ and CD8+ cells averaged around 3.3 ug, ranging from roughly 0.19 to 27.4 ug. Mean read counts for healthy donor samples were 8.5 million to 10.8 million for CD4+ cells and about 12 million for CD8+ cells. Overall results and qualifications from the work: CD8+ Simpson's diversity did not differ significantly between patients and healthy controls (P=0.060). Although 25 to 30 CD8+ CDR3 sequences were shared by patients and controls, these sequences appeared highly expressed in patients and within the immunodominant clones of patients.

As regards this clonotype: Which antigen it targets is not known. No clone much larger than this one lies a single base away; base qualities are absent.

Compared with germline, V lacks 4 bases and J lacks 4 bases; bases without a gene match: 2. There are 14 amino acids in the CDR3, from cysteine to phenylalanine inclusive. Kept here is only the CDR3 DNA, which spans 42 bases and is read in frame from base 1. CDR1 and CDR2, per the germline V gene, are SGHTA and FQGTGA. In the study, sorted CD4+ and CD8+ blood T cells from patients with severe aplastic anemia and from healthy subjects underwent deep sequencing of TCR repertoires. Ficoll-Paque density gradient centrifugation was used to isolate peripheral blood mononuclear cells. CD4+ and CD8+ T cells were sorted by FACS or magnetic beads before DNA extraction. Genomic DNA was used as template for profiling of TCR beta VDJ combinations and CDR3 sequences. An Illumina HiSeq 2000 was the platform used for TCR repertoire sequencing. Turning to the authors' computational methods: Repertoire assessment relied on Simpson's diversity index, CDR3 size and DJ length profiles, and TRBV/TRBJ rearrangement plots. The most abundant DNA sequence in the deep sequencing data was taken as the immunodominant clone. CDR3 amino acid sequences were checked for sharing between subjects and were compared against published repertoires and the VDJdb database. The raw public reads went through TCRdb reprocessing: fastp at Q25, MiXCR clone calling, in-frame beta chains kept. CDR3 protein sequences are deduplicated, and each keeps its most common genes and DNA. The V and J calls shown here were made by TCRdb, not taken from the authors' results. The sample yields a few hundred thousand distinct CDR3 sequences; 61% were counted once. 25% to 30% of the sample belongs to the ten largest clones.

The clonotype originates from a human donor in good health. The sequencing sample was made of sorted CD4+, CD8+, or CD8+CD57+ T cells (not recorded which) from PBMCs. This chain joins TRBV7-3 to TRBJ2-7, and 12 junctional nucleotides match TRBD1. The sequenced DNA is TGTGCCAGCAGCTGGGACAGGGGGCAATACGAGCAGTACTTC. Translated, this is CASSWDRGQYEQYF.